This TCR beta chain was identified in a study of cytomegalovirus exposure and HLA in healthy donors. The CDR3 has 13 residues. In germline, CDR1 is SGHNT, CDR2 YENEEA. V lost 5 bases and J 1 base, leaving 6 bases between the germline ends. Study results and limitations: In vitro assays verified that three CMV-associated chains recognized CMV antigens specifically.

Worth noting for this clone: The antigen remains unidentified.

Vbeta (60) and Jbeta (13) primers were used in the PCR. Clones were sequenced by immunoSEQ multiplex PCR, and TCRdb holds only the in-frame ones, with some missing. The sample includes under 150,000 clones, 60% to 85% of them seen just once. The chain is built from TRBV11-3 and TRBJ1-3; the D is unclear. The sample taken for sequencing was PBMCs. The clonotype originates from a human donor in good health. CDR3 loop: CASSIQSGNTIYF. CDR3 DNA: TGTGCCAGCAGCATCCAATCTGGAAACACCATATATTTT.